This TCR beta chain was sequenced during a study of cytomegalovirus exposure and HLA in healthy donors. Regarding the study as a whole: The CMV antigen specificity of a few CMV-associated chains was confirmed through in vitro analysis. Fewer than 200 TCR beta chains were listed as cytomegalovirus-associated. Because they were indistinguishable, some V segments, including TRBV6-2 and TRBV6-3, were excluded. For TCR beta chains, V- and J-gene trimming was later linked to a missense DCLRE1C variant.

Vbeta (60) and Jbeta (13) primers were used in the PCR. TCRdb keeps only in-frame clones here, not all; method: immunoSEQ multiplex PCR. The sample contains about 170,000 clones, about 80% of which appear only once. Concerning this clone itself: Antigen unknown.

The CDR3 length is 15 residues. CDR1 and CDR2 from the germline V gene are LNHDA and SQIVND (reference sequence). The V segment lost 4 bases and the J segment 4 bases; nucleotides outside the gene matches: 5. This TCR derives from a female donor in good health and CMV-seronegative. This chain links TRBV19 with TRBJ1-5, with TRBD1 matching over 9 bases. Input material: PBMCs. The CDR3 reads CASSRTGATNQPQHF. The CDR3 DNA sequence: TGTGCCAGTAGTAGGACAGGGGCGACAAATCAGCCCCAGCATTTT. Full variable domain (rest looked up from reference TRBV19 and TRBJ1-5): DGGITQSPKYLFRKEGQNVTLSCEQNLNHDAMYWYRQDPGQGLRLIYYSQIVNDFQKGDIAEGYSVSREKKESFPLTVTSAQKNPTAFYLCASSRTGATNQPQHFGDGTRLSIL.